Below, 5 T cell receptor beta chains from the same sample are listed, as sequenced in a study of early T cells in non-severe SARS-CoV-2 infection (dated by TCRdb to the early 2020s). The method was 5' RACE. Sequencing relied on a NextSeq 500. The public reads were reprocessed in TCRdb via fastp at Q25 and MiXCR, keeping in-frame beta chains. When rows share a CDR3 protein, they turn into one entry using the most common DNA and genes. The sample contains around 50,000 distinct CDR3 sequences, around 4% of them found a single time. The ten largest clones capture 5% to 7.5% of the sample. Sequenced sample: whole blood. Receptor source: an adult who was a healthcare worker with PCR-confirmed SARS-CoV-2 infection or an uninfected control (not recorded which).

This clonotype was seen ten or more times. The CDR3 reads CASEQIRTDTQYF. The CDR3, as DNA: TGTGCCAGCGAGCAGATACGCACAGATACGCAGTATTTT. The chain combines TRBV9 with TRBJ2-3; unclear D gene. Germline loops: CDR1 SGDLS, CDR2 YYNGEE. The CDR3 spans 13 residues. V lost 7 bases and J 1 base, leaving 10 bases between the germline ends.

This clonotype was counted ten times or more. The rearrangement uses TRBV20-1 and TRBJ2-1; 10 bases align to TRBD2. Losses at the gene ends were 3 bases for V and 7 bases for J; bases not matched to a gene: 6. There are 14 residues in the CDR3. Germline V gene sequence: CDR1 DFQATT, CDR2 SNEGSKA (reference sequence). The CDR3 nucleotides are TGCAGTGCTAGTAGCGGGAGGCTAAGAAATGAGCAGTTCTTC. This sequence encodes CSASSGRLRNEQFF.

This clonotype was seen at least ten times. V is TRBV4-1 and J is TRBJ2-1, with D perhaps TRBD2 (6 bases). Germline CDR1 MGHRA, CDR2 YSYEKL. Trimming stripped 0 bases from V and 5 bases from J, with 14 bases between. This CDR3 comprises 16 residues. Here the CDR3 DNA reads TGCGCCAGCAGCCAAGATTTTCGAGCGGGCGACAATGAGCAGTTCTTC. Encoded protein: CASSQDFRAGDNEQFF.

This clonotype has a count of ten or more. The chain recombines TRBV7-9 with TRBJ2-7; 9 nucleotides line up with TRBD1. Germline CDR1 SEHNR, CDR2 FQNEAQ (reference sequence). Germline trimming cut 3 bases from V and 5 bases from J; bases unmatched to any gene: 8. The CDR3 extends over 15 amino acids. The CDR3 reads CASSLSGTGTNEQYF. The CDR3 DNA reads TGTGCCAGCAGCTTGTCCGGGACAGGGACCAACGAGCAGTACTTC.

This clonotype was found many times. The chain recombines TRBV20-1 with TRBJ1-5; D gene ambiguous. Germline-derived CDR1 and CDR2 are DFQATT and SNEGSKA (reference sequence). The CDR3 length is 14 residues. V lost 3 bases, J lost 6 bases, and 15 bases lay in between. This chain's CDR3 is CSARAIGVIQPQHF. The CDR3 bases are TGCAGTGCTAGGGCTATCGGTGTGATTCAGCCCCAGCATTTT.